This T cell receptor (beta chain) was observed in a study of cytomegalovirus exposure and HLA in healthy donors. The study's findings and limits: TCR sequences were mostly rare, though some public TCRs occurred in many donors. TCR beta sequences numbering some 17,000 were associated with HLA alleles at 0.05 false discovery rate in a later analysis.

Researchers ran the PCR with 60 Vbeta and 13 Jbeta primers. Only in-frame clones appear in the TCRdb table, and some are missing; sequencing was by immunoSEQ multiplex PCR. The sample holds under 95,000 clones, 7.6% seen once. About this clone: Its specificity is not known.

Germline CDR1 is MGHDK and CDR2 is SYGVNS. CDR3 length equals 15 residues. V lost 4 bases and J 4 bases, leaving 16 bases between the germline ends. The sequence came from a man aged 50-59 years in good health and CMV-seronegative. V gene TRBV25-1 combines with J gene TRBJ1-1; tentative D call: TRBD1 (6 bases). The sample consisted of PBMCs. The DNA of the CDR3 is TGTGCCAGCAGTGTAGACACAGGGTTCTTCACTGAAGCTTTCTTT. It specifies CASSVDTGFFTEAFF.